The 7 T cell receptor beta chains given below trace back to one sample, sequenced in a study of blood T cell repertoires in COVID-19 (dated by TCRdb to the early 2020s). Libraries were built with the immunoSEQ multiplex PCR assay. TCRdb obtained this table from immuneACCESS and retained in-frame rearrangements with V and J assigned. These tables miss some clones; where compared with another copy, unresolved V genes account for less than half of the shortfall, and the remainder is unexplained. This sample gives about 300,000 clones in total; nearly 90% of them show up just once. The biggest ten clones account for roughly 2.8% of the sample. Sequencing used PBMCs or T cells enriched from blood (not recorded which). The receptors were sampled from a woman aged 45-59 years who had been exposed to COVID-19.

The rearrangement joins TRBV30 to TRBJ1-3; TRBD1 matches 9 bases. The CDR3 is 17 residues long. Germline assignment: CDR1 GTSNPN and CDR2 SVGIG (reference sequence). The V and J ends lost 0 bases and 0 bases, in that order; junction bases with no gene match: 6. CDR3: CAWSVRDRVYSGNTIYF. The CDR3 DNA follows: TGTGCCTGGAGTGTAAGGGACAGGGTTTACTCTGGAAACACCATATATTTT.

The rearrangement joins TRBV7-2 to TRBJ1-5; weak D call: TRBD1 (6 bases). CDR3 length: 14 amino acids. Trimming took 5 bases from V and 7 from J, leaving 15 bases between them. Germline CDR1 and CDR2: SGHTA and FQGNSA. For the CDR3, the DNA is TGTGCCAGCAGCCTTGGGGGCAGGGACCAGCCCCAGCATTTT. Its translation: CASSLGGRDQPQHF.

This clone showed up just a few times. This sample also contains other DNA sequences that code for the same CDR3. The chain couples TRBV2 to TRBJ2-2; D may be TRBD1 (6 bases). The germline CDR1 and CDR2 sequences are SNHLY and FYNNEI. The CDR3 runs to 14 residues. Trimming removed 0 bases from V and 5 bases from J, with 7 bases in between. CDR3 amino acids: CASSEARGTGELFF. In nucleotides, the CDR3 is TGTGCCAGCAGTGAAGCGAGGGGGACCGGGGAGCTGTTTTTT.

This chain joins TRBV3-1 (or the pseudogene TRBV3-2) and TRBJ1-6; the match to TRBD1 covers 8 bases. This CDR3 is 18 amino acids long. V was pared by 4 bases and J by 1 base, with 9 bases of the junction left unmatched. Germline lookup yields CDR1 LGHDT and CDR2 YNNKEL (reference sequence). The CDR3 is CASSPHRQGRSYNSPLHF. The CDR3, as DNA: TGTGCCAGCAGCCCACACCGACAGGGGAGGTCCTATAATTCACCCCTCCACTTT.

This clone was counted a few times. The genes are TRBV3-1 (or the pseudogene TRBV3-2) and TRBJ2-7; 9 positions match TRBD2. Germline CDR1 is LGHDT and CDR2 is YNNKEL (reference sequence). The CDR3 is 15 amino acids. Unmatched junction bases numbered 4, after V lost 4 bases and J lost 0 bases. In DNA form, the CDR3 reads TGTGCCAGCAGCCTTTTTAGCGGGGGCTCCTACGAGCAGTACTTC. It encodes CASSLFSGGSYEQYF.

The chain is built from TRBV15 and TRBJ2-2; D is perhaps TRBD1 (5 bases). The V end lost 6 bases, the J end lost 1 base, and 12 bases lay between the germline ends. CDR1 is LNHNV and CDR2 is YYDKDF in the germline V gene (reference sequence). The CDR3 extends over 15 amino acids. The CDR3 DNA reads as TGTGCCACCAGTCGTCTTCAGGGGAACACCGGGGAGCTGTTTTTT. Translated, it gives CATSRLQGNTGELFF.

V is TRBV30 and J is TRBJ2-2; D may be TRBD1 (6 bases). This CDR3 region has 17 residues. CDR1 GTSNPN and CDR2 SVGIG come from the germline V gene (reference sequence). V lost 0 bases, J lost 0 bases, and 14 bases lay in between. CDR3 amino acids: CAWSVWGPLTNTGELFF. The CDR3 DNA reads TGTGCCTGGAGTGTCTGGGGGCCCCTCACGAACACCGGGGAGCTGTTTTTT.